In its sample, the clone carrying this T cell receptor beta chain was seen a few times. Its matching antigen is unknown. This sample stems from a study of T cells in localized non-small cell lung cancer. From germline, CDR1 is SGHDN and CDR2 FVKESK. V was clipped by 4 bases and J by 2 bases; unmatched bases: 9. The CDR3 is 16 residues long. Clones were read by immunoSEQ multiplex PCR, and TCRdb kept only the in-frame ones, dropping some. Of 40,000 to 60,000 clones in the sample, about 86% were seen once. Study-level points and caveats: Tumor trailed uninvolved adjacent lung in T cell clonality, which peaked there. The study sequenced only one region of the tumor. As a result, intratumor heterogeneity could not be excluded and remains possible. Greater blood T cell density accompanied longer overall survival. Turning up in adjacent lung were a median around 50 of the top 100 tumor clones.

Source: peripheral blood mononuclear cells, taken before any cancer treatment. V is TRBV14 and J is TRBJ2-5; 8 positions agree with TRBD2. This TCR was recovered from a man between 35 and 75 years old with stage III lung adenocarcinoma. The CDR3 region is CASSPLGRGRQETQYF. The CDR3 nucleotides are TGTGCCAGCAGCCCCCTCGGGAGGGGGAGACAAGAGACCCAGTACTTC.